This TCR beta chain was captured in a study of cytomegalovirus exposure and HLA in healthy donors. CDR1 is SGHRS and CDR2 is YFSETQ in the germline V gene. V lost 0 bases and J 7 bases, leaving 16 bases between the germline ends. CDR3 length: 16 amino acids. This clone has only one observation. As yet, its antigen is unknown. 60 Vbeta and 13 Jbeta primers were used in PCR. Profiling relied on immunoSEQ multiplex PCR, and the TCRdb table lists in-frame clones only, not all of them. Found here are about 83,000 clones, roughly 76% of them singletons; the top ten hold 1.5% to 2%. Study-wide points: According to a later analysis, donors in an Asian-associated ancestry cluster reportedly had fewer N-insertions than the roughly 720-donor mean. A few V segments could not be told apart, such as TRBV6-2 and TRBV6-3, and were left out. Other equally common chains were less clonally expanded than HLA-associated TCR beta chains, a later analysis showed.

The genes are TRBV5-1 and TRBJ2-2; D gene uncertain. Sequences were obtained from PBMCs. The source is a woman in her thirties in good health and CMV-seronegative. DNA for the CDR3: TGCGCCAGCAGCTTGGGCGGCGGCGGTTTCATCGGGGAGCTGTTTTTT. Amino acids: CASSLGGGGFIGELFF.